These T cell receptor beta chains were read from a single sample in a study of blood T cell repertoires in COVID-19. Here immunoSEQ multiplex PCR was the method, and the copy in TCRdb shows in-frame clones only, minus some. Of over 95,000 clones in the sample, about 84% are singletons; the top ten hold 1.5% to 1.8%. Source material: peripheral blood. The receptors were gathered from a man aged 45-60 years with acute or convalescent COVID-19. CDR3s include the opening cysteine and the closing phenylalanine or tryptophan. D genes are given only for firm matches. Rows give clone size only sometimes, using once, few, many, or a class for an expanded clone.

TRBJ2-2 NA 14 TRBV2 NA TGTGCCAGCAGTGACGTGGCAGGGGACGGGGAGCTGTTTTTT CASSDVAGDGELFF
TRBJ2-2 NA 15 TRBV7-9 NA TGTGCCGGAGTCCTCGCGGGGCGAAACACCGGGGAGCTGTTTTTT CAGVLAGRNTGELFF
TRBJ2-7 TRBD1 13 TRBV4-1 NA TGCGCCAGCAGCCAAGGGATACAGGGGAAGCAGTACTTC CASSQGIQGKQYF
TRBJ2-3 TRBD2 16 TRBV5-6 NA TGTGCCAGCAGCTTTAGCGGGGTGTTTTCCGCAGATACGCAGTATTTT CASSFSGVFSADTQYF
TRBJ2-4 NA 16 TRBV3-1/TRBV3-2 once TGTGCCAGCAGCCCATCCCTAGGGGAAGGTCAAAACATTCAGTACTTC CASSPSLGEGQNIQYF
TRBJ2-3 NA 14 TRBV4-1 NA TGCGCCAGCAGCCAAGTTACATTCACAGATACGCAGTATTTT CASSQVTFTDTQYF
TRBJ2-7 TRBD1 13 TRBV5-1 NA TGCGCCAGCAGCTTAGGAGACAGGGTCGAGCAGTACTTC CASSLGDRVEQYF
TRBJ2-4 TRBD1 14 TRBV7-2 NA TGTGCCAGCAGCTTAGGACAGGGTGAAAACATTCAGTACTTC CASSLGQGENIQYF
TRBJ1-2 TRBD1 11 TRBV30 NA TGTGCCTTGGACAGGGAGACTGGCTACACCTTC CALDRETGYTF
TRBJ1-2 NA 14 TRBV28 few TGTGCCAGCAGTATGGACGGCCTAGGAGGAGGCTACACCTTC CASSMDGLGGGYTF
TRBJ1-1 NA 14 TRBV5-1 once TGCGCCAGCAGCTGGGAGGGAAGGGGGACTGAAGCTTTCTTT CASSWEGRGTEAFF
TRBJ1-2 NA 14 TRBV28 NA TGTGCCAGCAGTTTAATCGGCAGGGCGGCTGGCTACACCTTC CASSLIGRAAGYTF
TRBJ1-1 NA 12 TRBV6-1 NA TGTGCCAGCAGTGATGACACGGGAAAAGCTTTCTTT CASSDDTGKAFF
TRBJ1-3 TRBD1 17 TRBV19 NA TGTGCCAGTAGTACGAACAGGGGAATTGGACCTGGAAACACCATATATTTT CASSTNRGIGPGNTIYF
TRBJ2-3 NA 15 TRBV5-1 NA TGCGCCAGCAGCTTTGACGGGGGAAGCACAGATACGCAGTATTTT CASSFDGGSTDTQYF
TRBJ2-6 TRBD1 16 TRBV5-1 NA TGCGCCAGCAGCTTGGACAGGGGGACTGGGGCCAACGTCCTGACTTTC CASSLDRGTGANVLTF
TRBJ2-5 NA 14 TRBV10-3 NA TGTGCCATCAGTGAAGACTTGGCGGGAGAGACCCAGTACTTC CAISEDLAGETQYF
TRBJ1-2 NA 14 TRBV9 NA TGTGCCAGCAGCGTAGGCGAGATAAACTATGGCTACACCTTC CASSVGEINYGYTF
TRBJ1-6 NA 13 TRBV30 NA TGTGCCTGGAGTCTAGACCGCTATTCACCCCTCCACTTT CAWSLDRYSPLHF
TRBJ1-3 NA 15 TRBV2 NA TGTGCCAGCAGTGGTGACAGCAGCTCTGGAAACACCATATATTTT CASSGDSSSGNTIYF
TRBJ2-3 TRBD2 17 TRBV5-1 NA TGCGCCAGCAGCTCCCCGGGGAGCGGGGGATTCACAGATACGCAGTATTTT CASSSPGSGGFTDTQYF
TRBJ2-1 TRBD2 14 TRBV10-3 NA TGTGCCAGCAGAATAGCGGGGGGTGGGAATGAGCAGTTCTTC CASRIAGGGNEQFF
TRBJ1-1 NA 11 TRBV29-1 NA TGCAGCGTTGCCGCGGGAACTGAAGCTTTCTTT CSVAAGTEAFF
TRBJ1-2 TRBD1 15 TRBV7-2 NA TGTGCCAGCAGCTTAGGAGACAGGGGAAGACAGGGCTACACCTTC CASSLGDRGRQGYTF
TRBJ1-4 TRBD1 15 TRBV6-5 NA TGTGCCACCATGAGTGGCCGGACAGGCAGAGAAAAACTGTTTTTT CATMSGRTGREKLFF
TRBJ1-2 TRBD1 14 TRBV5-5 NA TGTGCCAGCAGCTTTGACAGGGGGGTCTATGGCTACACCTTC CASSFDRGVYGYTF
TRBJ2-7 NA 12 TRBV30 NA TGTGCCTTCCGGGACATTCTACGGGAGCAGTACTTC CAFRDILREQYF
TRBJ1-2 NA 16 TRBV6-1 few TGTGCCAGCAGTGGGGTTCCGGGTCGTTCTAACTATGGCTACACCTTC CASSGVPGRSNYGYTF
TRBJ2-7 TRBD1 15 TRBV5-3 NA TGTGCCAGAAGCGCACCGGGACAGGGGGCGGAAGAGCAGTACTTC CARSAPGQGAEEQYF
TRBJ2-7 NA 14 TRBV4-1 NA TGCGCCAGCAGCCCCCAGGCCTGGTCCTACGAGCAGTACTTC CASSPQAWSYEQYF
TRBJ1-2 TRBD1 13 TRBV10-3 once TGTGCCATCAGTGATGGGACAGATGCTGGCTACACCTTC CAISDGTDAGYTF
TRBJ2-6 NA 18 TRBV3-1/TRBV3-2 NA TGTGCCAGCAGCCGCGACAGGATGGGAAACTCTGGGGCCAACGTCCTGACTTTC CASSRDRMGNSGANVLTF
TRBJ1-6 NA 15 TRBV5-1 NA TGCGCCAGCAGCTCTAGACAGGATTATAATTCACCCCTCCACTTT CASSSRQDYNSPLHF
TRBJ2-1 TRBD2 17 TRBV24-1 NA TGTGCCACCAGTGACAGGACTAGCGGGGGGGGCAGGAATGAGCAGTTCTTC CATSDRTSGGGRNEQFF
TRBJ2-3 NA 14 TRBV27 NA TGTGCCAGCAGTTCCGCGGCTAGCACAGATACGCAGTATTTT CASSSAASTDTQYF
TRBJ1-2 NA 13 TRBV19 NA TGTGCCAGTAGTTACGACAGTAACTATGGCTACACCTTC CASSYDSNYGYTF
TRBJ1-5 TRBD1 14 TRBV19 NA TGTGCCAGTAGTATACGACAGGGGTTAGAGCCCCAGCATTTT CASSIRQGLEPQHF
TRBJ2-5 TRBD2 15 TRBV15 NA TGTGCCACCAGCAAACCACTAGCGGTCCAAGAGACCCAGTACTTC CATSKPLAVQETQYF
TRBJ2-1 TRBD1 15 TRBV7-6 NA TGTGCCAGCAGCTTAGATTGGACAGGGGACAATGAGCAGTTCTTC CASSLDWTGDNEQFF
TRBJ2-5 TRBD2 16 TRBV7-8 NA TGTGCCAGCAGCTTCCAGCGGGGGGCCGTTTGGGAGACCCAGTACTTC CASSFQRGAVWETQYF
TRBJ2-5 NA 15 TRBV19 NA TGTGCCAGTAGTATTACTCGGACAGCACAAGAGACCCAGTACTTC CASSITRTAQETQYF
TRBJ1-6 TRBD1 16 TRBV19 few TGTGCCAGTAGTTCCGACAGGGCGGCCTATAATTCACCCCTCCACTTT CASSSDRAAYNSPLHF